This TCR beta chain was recovered during a study of patients and donors after allogeneic stem cell transplantation. A single record per CDR3 protein comes from TCRdb applying MiXCR to the RT-PCR reads. The sample holds about 960,000 distinct CDR3 sequences, approximately 18% seen once. V lost 7 bases, J lost 4 bases, and 22 bases lay in between. This CDR3 has 16 residues. The sequence was obtained from a human donor who was either an allogeneic HSCT recipient or a stem cell or donor lymphocyte infusion donor (not recorded which). It is not recorded whose cells these are; they may come from a transplant donor. The chain carries TRBV12-3 or TRBV12-4 and TRBJ1-1, with D hard to call. Sequencing was done on a sample of blood, either unsorted or a sorted T cell fraction (not recorded which). The CDR3 is CASNNGPTRLGTEAFF. The CDR3 coding sequence is TGTGCCAGCAATAACGGACCCACAAGGCTTGGCACTGAAGCTTTCTTT.